This entry is about one T cell receptor (beta chain). The method was immunoSEQ multiplex PCR; TCRdb's version includes in-frame clones alone and lacks a portion of them. This table holds over 50,000 clones, more than 80% found once. The data were taken from a study of T cell changes during pregnancy in multiple sclerosis. CDR3 length: 13 amino acids. The germline V gene has CDR1 SGHTA and CDR2 FQGTGA. V lost 4 bases to trimming and J lost 10 bases, with 11 bases between them. The chain employs TRBV7-3 and TRBJ1-6; D not resolved. Source: peripheral blood, taken in the first trimester of pregnancy. The origin of this receptor is a female donor in good health, enrolled as a control in a pregnancy study. The CDR3 DNA reads TGTGCCAGCAGCTCGGTGCCCGAGTCACCCCTCCACTTT. It is translated as CASSSVPESPLHF.